What follows are 4 T cell receptor beta chains derived from one specimen sequenced in a study of blood T cell repertoires in COVID-19. The table came from immunoSEQ multiplex PCR; TCRdb's copy has only in-frame clones and leaves some out. The sample holds 150,000 or so clones, about 74% seen once. Sequencing was carried out using peripheral blood. The receptors stem from a woman aged 80 or over with acute or convalescent COVID-19.

This clone was found a few times. This sequence joins TRBV25-1 and TRBJ1-1; D not certain. V lost 3 bases to trimming and J lost 1 base, with 9 bases between them. Per the germline V gene, CDR1 is MGHDK and CDR2 is SYGVNS. The CDR3 extends over 14 amino acids. In nucleotides, the CDR3 is TGTGCCAGCAGTGAGCGACAAAGGAACACTGAAGCTTTCTTT. The encoded protein is CASSERQRNTEAFF.

V usage is TRBV28 and J usage is TRBJ1-2; D is undetermined. Germline-derived CDR1 and CDR2 are MDHEN and SYDVKM. The V end lost 2 bases, the J end lost 0 bases, and 4 bases lay between the germline ends. There are 13 residues in the CDR3. CDR3 protein: CASSLITNYGYTF. In nucleotides, the CDR3 is TGTGCCAGCAGTTTAATTACTAACTATGGCTACACCTTC.

The chain is built from TRBV28 and TRBJ1-3, with a tentative D call TRBD1 (5 bases). The CDR3 is made up of 15 amino acids. Germline CDR1 reads MDHEN; CDR2 reads SYDVKM. The ends were cut back, 4 bases at V and 8 bases at J, with 18 bases in the middle. The CDR3 nucleotides are TGTGCCAGCAGTTCTCCTGGGGGGGGTCGGGACACCATATATTTT. Its translation: CASSSPGGGRDTIYF.

This clone was found once. The V gene is TRBV5-1, the J gene TRBJ2-7; the match to TRBD1 covers 7 bases. The V and J ends lost 4 bases and 5 bases, in that order; junction bases with no gene match: 9. Germline V lookup: CDR1 SGHRS, CDR2 YFSETQ. The CDR3 is 14 amino acids. The CDR3 DNA follows: TGCGCCAGCAGCCCTTGGACAGGATTGGACGAGCAGTACTTC. Translation: CASSPWTGLDEQYF.